This T cell receptor beta chain appears in the sequencing data of a study of T cell changes during pregnancy in multiple sclerosis. This clone was picked up a small number of times. TCRdb's table, derived via immunoSEQ multiplex PCR, lists solely in-frame clones and lacks some. The table records about 68,000 clones, 91% of them present only once. Germline lookup yields CDR1 SEHNR and CDR2 FQNEAQ (reference sequence). The CDR3 length is 15 residues. V gave up 5 bases and J gave up 2 bases; unmatched junction bases: 6. Sequenced here: peripheral blood, sampled in the first trimester of pregnancy. The source is a female donor with multiple sclerosis, enrolled in a pregnancy study. The chain has TRBV7-9 and TRBJ1-1; TRBD1 aligns across 9 bases. The CDR3, as DNA: TGTGCCAGCAGCCCGCCGGGACAGGGAAACACTGAAGCTTTCTTT. This codes for CASSPPGQGNTEAFF.